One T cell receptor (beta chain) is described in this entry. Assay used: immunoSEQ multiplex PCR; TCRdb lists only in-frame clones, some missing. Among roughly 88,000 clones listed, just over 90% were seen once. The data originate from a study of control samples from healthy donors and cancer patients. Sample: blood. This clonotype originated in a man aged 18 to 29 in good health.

This CDR3 is CASRTGTWDYGYTF. The CDR3 DNA follows: TGTGCCAGCAGGACAGGGACCTGGGACTATGGCTACACCTTC. The chain uses TRBV6-5 and TRBJ1-2; 7 bases are a match to TRBD1. CDR1 MNHEY and CDR2 SVGAGI come from the germline V gene. J gave up 3 bases and V 6 bases, and 7 bases lay outside the gene matches. The CDR3 runs to 14 residues.